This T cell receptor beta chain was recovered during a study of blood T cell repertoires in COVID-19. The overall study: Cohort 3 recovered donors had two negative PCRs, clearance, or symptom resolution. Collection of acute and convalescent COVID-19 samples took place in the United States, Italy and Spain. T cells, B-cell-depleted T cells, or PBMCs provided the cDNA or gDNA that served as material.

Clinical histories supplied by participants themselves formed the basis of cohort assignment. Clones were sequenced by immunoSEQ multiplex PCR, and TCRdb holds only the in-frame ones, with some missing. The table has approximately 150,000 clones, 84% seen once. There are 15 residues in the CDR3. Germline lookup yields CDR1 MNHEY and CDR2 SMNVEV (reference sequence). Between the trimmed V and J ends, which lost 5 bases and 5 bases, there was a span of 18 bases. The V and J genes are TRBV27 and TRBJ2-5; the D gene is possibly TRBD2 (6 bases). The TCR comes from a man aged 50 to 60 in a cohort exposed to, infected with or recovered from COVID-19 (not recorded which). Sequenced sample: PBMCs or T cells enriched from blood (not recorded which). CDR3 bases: TGTGCCAGCAGTGCATATGTGGGACTGAGGGAGACCCAGTACTTC. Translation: CASSAYVGLRETQYF.